This entry describes one T cell receptor (beta chain). Antigen unknown. CDR1 is SGHNT and CDR2 is YYREEE in the germline V gene (reference sequence). The CDR3 loop spans 14 amino acids. V dropped 0 bases and J dropped 3; count of bases not matched to a gene: 2. This record comes from a study of T cells after posttransplantation cyclophosphamide. Peripheral blood was collected from the related graft donor on the marrow donation day. Study results and caveats: Tissue-infiltrating T cells from skin or gut overlapped little with blood T cells. Donor-recipient repertoire similarity was low at 1-2 months, rising over year one.

Here immunoSEQ multiplex PCR was the method, and the copy in TCRdb shows in-frame clones only, minus some. Of some 4,500 clones in the sample, 61% were seen once. The rearrangement uses TRBV5-4 and TRBJ1-2, with TRBD1 identical over 7 bases. This sequence originates from a woman in her sixties in good health, CMV-negative, and a related stem cell transplant donor. Source material: memory CD8+ T cells sorted from blood. The CDR3 DNA follows: TGTGCCAGCAGCTTGGTCCAGGGGGACTATGGCTACACCTTC. This translates into CASSLVQGDYGYTF.